Below, 16 T cell receptor beta chains from the same sample are listed, as sequenced in a study of blood T cell repertoires in COVID-19. TCRdb's copy holds only in-frame clones and misses some; the assay was immunoSEQ multiplex PCR. The repertoire holds approximately 90,000 clones, with around 85% as singletons. Material: peripheral blood. The receptors shown here come from a man older than 75 with active or convalescent COVID-19.

This clone has more than one count but fewer than ten. The chain combines TRBV11-2 with TRBJ2-1; possibly TRBD2 for D (6 bases). CDR1 and CDR2 from the germline V gene are SGHAT and FQNNGV. The CDR3 contains 12 residues. Trimming pared 5 bases from V and 9 bases from J, leaving 11 bases between. The chain's CDR3 is CASSTRGAEQFF. The DNA of the CDR3 is TGTGCCAGCAGCACGCGGGGTGCTGAGCAGTTCTTC. The full variable domain, in which reference TRBV11-2 and TRBJ2-1 provide the parts outside the CDR3, is EAGVAQSPRYKIIEKRQSVAFWCNPISGHATLYWYQQILGQGPKLLIQFQNNGVVDDSQLPKDRFSAERLKGVDSTLKIQPAKLEDSAVYLCASSTRGAEQFFGPGTRLTVL.

In DNA, the CDR3 is TGTGCCAGCAGTTCCGGACAGGGACACAACTATGGCTACACCTTC. Encoded protein: CASSSGQGHNYGYTF. The J gene is TRBJ1-2, the V gene TRBV27; 8 nucleotides match TRBD1. Germline values: CDR1 MNHEY, CDR2 SMNVEV (reference sequence). V lost 4 bases to trimming and J lost 2 bases; unmatched junction nucleotides: 6. This CDR3 contains 15 residues.

This clone was recorded once. The chain employs TRBV27 and TRBJ2-5, with TRBD1 identical over 7 bases. V shed 1 base and J 9 bases; nucleotides not matched to a gene: 8. Germline CDR1 and CDR2: MNHEY and SMNVEV (reference sequence). This CDR3 contains 14 residues. CDR3 region: CASSLFPLQGAQYF. In DNA form, the CDR3 reads TGTGCCAGCAGTTTATTCCCCCTCCAGGGGGCCCAGTACTTC.

The chain has TRBV2 and TRBJ1-2; 7 nucleotides line up with TRBD1. Germline lookup yields CDR1 SNHLY and CDR2 FYNNEI. The CDR3 totals 15 residues. Losses at the gene ends were 0 bases for V and 3 bases for J; bases not matched to a gene: 4. This chain's CDR3 is CASSEAPGQDYGYTF. The CDR3 DNA sequence: TGTGCCAGCAGTGAAGCTCCAGGACAGGACTATGGCTACACCTTC. Combining the CDR3 with reference TRBV2 and TRBJ1-2 gives the whole variable domain EPEVTQTPSHQVTQMGQEVILRCVPISNHLYFYWYRQILGQKVEFLVSFYNNEISEKSEIFDDQFSVERPDGSNFTLKIRSTKLEDSAMYFCASSEAPGQDYGYTFGSGTRLTVV.

This rearrangement joins TRBV14 to TRBJ1-1; a weak D match, TRBD1 (5 bases). CDR1 is SGHDN and CDR2 is FVKESK in the germline V gene. V lost 3 bases to trimming and J lost 0 bases, with 11 bases between them. The CDR3 totals 15 residues. The DNA of the CDR3 is TGTGCCAGCAGCCAGGCGGGACTCCTGAACACTGAAGCTTTCTTT. Translating it yields CASSQAGLLNTEAFF.

The gene calls are TRBV4-1 and TRBJ2-3; TRBD1 matches 7 bases. The CDR3 covers 16 residues. V shed 4 bases, J shed 6 bases, and the junction held 13 bases outside the gene matches. Germline loops: CDR1 MGHRA, CDR2 YSYEKL. CDR3 loop: CASSPNTGASRDTQYF. Written as DNA, the CDR3 is TGCGCCAGCAGCCCCAATACAGGGGCCTCTAGGGATACGCAGTATTTT.

The chain uses TRBV4-1 and TRBJ2-3; 7 nucleotides line up with TRBD1. The J segment lost 0 bases and the V segment lost 4 bases, leaving 4 bases of the junction unmatched. Germline CDR1 MGHRA, CDR2 YSYEKL. This CDR3 is built from 15 residues. The CDR3 is CASSLGQISTDTQYF. CDR3 sequence (DNA): TGCGCCAGCAGCCTGGGACAGATAAGCACAGATACGCAGTATTTT.

The chain joins TRBV18 to TRBJ1-2, with 7 positions matching TRBD1. V lost 5 bases to trimming and J lost 8 bases; unmatched junction nucleotides: 11. The CDR3 is made up of 14 amino acids. The V gene's germline CDR1 is KGHSH and CDR2 LQKENI. CDR3 DNA: TGTGCCAGCTCATCCTCGGACAGGACTGGGGGCTACACCTTC. Amino acids: CASSSSDRTGGYTF.

This clone was recorded a few times. The chain recombines TRBV9 with TRBJ2-5; 8 bases line up with TRBD2. With 0 bases clipped from V and 5 bases from J, the junction kept 3 bases outside the gene matches. Germline CDR1 SGDLS, CDR2 YYNGEE. This CDR3 has 14 residues. CDR3 region: CASSVAIAGETQYF. Here the CDR3 DNA reads TGTGCCAGCAGCGTAGCTATAGCGGGGGAGACCCAGTACTTC.

The table lists this clone with a count of one. The chain combines TRBV3-1 (or the pseudogene TRBV3-2) with TRBJ2-7; the D is unclear. The germline V gene encodes CDR1 LGHDT and CDR2 YNNKEL (reference sequence). The CDR3 has 15 residues. Trimming left V 1 base short and J 2 bases short, with 12 bases between. This chain's CDR3 is CASSQALHSTYEQYF. The CDR3, as DNA: TGTGCCAGCAGCCAAGCACTACATTCTACCTACGAGCAGTACTTC.

The chain joins TRBV19 to TRBJ2-2; maybe TRBD1 (5 bases). The CDR3 is made up of 17 amino acids. The V gene lost 4 bases and the J gene lost 0 bases, with 15 bases spanning the gap. Germline V gives CDR1 LNHDA, CDR2 SQIVND (reference sequence). The CDR3 DNA reads as TGTGCCAGTAGTACACCAGGGAATCCCGCGAACACCGGGGAGCTGTTTTTT. It codes for CASSTPGNPANTGELFF.

The genes are TRBV7-9 and TRBJ1-2; possible D gene TRBD1, 5 bases. V was cut by 0 bases and J by 4 bases, with 9 bases left in between. This CDR3 is built from 14 residues. The germline V gene encodes CDR1 SEHNR and CDR2 FQNEAQ (reference sequence). The CDR3 spells CASSLARQGYGYTF. CDR3 DNA sequence: TGTGCCAGCAGCTTAGCACGGCAGGGCTATGGCTACACCTTC.

V and J are TRBV6-1 and TRBJ1-4, with 10 bases lining up with TRBD1. Per the germline V gene, CDR1 is MNHNS and CDR2 is SASEGT. The V and J ends lost 0 bases and 8 bases, in that order; junction bases with no gene match: 3. CDR3 length: 15 amino acids. The CDR3 sequence: CASSEAGQGLEKLFF. Written as DNA, the CDR3 is TGTGCCAGCAGTGAAGCGGGACAGGGGTTAGAAAAACTGTTTTTT.

This chain joins TRBV28 and TRBJ1-5; 8 positions match TRBD1. The CDR3 consists of 16 residues. Germline lookup yields CDR1 MDHEN and CDR2 SYDVKM. J was trimmed by 3 bases and V by 3 bases; bases with no gene match: 7. The CDR3 DNA reads as TGTGCCAGCAGTTTCAGGGGGCCCGGTCCCAATCAGCCCCAGCATTTT. Translation gives CASSFRGPGPNQPQHF.

The table lists this clone with a count of one. The chain is built from TRBV9 and TRBJ1-1; unclear D gene. The length of the CDR3 is 13 residues. Germline V gene data show CDR1 as SGDLS and CDR2 as YYNGEE. Between the trimmed V and J ends, which lost 0 bases and 3 bases, there was a span of 6 bases. The CDR3 nucleotides read TGTGCCAGCAGCGTAGGGAGCTACACTGAAGCTTTCTTT. Translated: CASSVGSYTEAFF.

This clone was detected a few times. DNA of the CDR3: TGTGCCAGCAGCCTGAGACAGGGTGAGGGTTCACCCCTCCACTTT. It specifies CASSLRQGEGSPLHF. The V gene is TRBV7-2, the J gene TRBJ1-6, with 7 bases that match TRBD1. The CDR3 consists of 15 residues. V was pared by 5 bases and J by 9 bases, with 10 bases of the junction left unmatched. The germline CDR1 and CDR2 sequences are SGHTA and FQGNSA. The whole variable domain, remainder taken from reference TRBV7-2 and TRBJ1-6, is GAGVSQSPSNKVTEKGKDVELRCDPISGHTALYWYRQSLGQGLEFLIYFQGNSAPDKSGLPSDRFSAERTGGSVSTLTIQRTQQEDSAVYLCASSLRQGEGSPLHFGNGTRLTVT.